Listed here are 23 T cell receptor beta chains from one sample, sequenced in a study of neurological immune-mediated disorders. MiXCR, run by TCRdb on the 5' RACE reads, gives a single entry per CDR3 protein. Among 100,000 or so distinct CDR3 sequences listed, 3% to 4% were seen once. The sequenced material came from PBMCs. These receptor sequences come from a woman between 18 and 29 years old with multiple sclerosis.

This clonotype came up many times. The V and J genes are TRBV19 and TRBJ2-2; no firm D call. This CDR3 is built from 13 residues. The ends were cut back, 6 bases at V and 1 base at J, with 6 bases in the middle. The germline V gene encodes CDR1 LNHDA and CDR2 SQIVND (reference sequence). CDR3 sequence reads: CASRALNTGELFF. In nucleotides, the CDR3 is TGTGCCAGTAGGGCCCTGAACACCGGGGAGCTGTTTTTT.

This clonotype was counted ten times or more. The CDR3 nucleotides read TGTGCCAGCAGTTTAGGGGGGAGGGAAGAAGAGACCCAGTACTTC. It yields the protein CASSLGGREEETQYF. The J gene is TRBJ2-5, the V gene TRBV27; 7 bases are shared with TRBD2. V lost 2 bases and J lost 3; bases outside the gene matches: 6. Germline V gene lookup returns CDR1 MNHEY and CDR2 SMNVEV (reference sequence). The CDR3 consists of 15 residues.

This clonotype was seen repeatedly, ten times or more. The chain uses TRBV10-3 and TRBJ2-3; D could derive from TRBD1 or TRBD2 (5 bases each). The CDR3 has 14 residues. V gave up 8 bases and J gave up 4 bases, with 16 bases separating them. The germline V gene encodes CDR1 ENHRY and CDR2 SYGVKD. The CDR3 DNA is TGTGCCATCCTCTCGGGGCAAACAGCAGATACGCAGTATTTT. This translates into CAILSGQTADTQYF.

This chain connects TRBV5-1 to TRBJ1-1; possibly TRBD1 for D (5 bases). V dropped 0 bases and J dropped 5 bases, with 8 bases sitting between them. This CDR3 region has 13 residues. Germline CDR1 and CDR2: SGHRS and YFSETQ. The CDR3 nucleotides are TGCGCCAGCAGCTTGGACTGGGGGACTGAAGCTTTCTTT. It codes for CASSLDWGTEAFF. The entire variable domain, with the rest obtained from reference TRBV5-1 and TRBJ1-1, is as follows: KAGVTQTPRYLIKTRGQQVTLSCSPISGHRSVSWYQQTPGQGLQFLFEYFSETQRNKGNFPGRFSGRQFSNSRSEMNVSTLELGDSALYLCASSLDWGTEAFFGQGTRLTVV.

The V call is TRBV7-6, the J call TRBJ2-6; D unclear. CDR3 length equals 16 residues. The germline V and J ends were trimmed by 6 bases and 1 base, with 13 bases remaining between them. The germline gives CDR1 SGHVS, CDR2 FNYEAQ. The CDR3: CASSRRPPSGANVLTF. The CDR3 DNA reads TGTGCCAGCAGTCGTAGGCCCCCTTCTGGGGCCAACGTCCTGACTTTC.

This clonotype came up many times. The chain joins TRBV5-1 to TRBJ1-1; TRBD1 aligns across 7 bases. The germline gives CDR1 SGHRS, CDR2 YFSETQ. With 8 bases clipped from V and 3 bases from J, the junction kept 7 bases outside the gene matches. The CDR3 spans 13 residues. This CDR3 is CASQGGGYTEAFF. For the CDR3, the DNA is TGCGCCAGTCAAGGGGGCGGTTACACTGAAGCTTTCTTT.

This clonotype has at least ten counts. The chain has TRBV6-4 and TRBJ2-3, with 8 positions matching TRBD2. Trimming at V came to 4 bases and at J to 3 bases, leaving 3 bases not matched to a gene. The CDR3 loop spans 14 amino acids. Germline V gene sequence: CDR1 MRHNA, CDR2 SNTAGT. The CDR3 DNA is TGTGCCAGCAGTGGTAGCGGGGAAACAGATACGCAGTATTTT. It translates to CASSGSGETDTQYF.

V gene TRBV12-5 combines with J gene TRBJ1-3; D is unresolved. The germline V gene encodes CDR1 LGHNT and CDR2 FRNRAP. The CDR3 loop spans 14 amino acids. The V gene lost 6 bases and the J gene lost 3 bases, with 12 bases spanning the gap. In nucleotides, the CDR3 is TGTGCTAGTGGGAACGCGGGGTTTGGAAACACCATATATTTT. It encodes CASGNAGFGNTIYF. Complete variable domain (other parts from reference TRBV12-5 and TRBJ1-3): DARVTQTPRHKVTEMGQEVTMRCQPILGHNTVFWYRQTMMQGLELLAYFRNRAPLDDSGMPKDRFSAEMPDATLATLKIQPSEPRDSAVYFCASGNAGFGNTIYFGEGSWLTVV.

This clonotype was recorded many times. The CDR3 nucleotides read TGTGCCAGCAGCCGGACAGCTTCCTCCTACGAGCAGTACTTC. The encoded protein is CASSRTASSYEQYF. J is TRBJ2-7 and V is TRBV6-2 or TRBV6-3; weak D call: TRBD1 (6 bases). V lost 6 bases to trimming and J lost 0 bases, with 12 bases between them. Germline assignment: CDR1 MNHEY and CDR2 SVGEGT. The CDR3 spans 14 residues.

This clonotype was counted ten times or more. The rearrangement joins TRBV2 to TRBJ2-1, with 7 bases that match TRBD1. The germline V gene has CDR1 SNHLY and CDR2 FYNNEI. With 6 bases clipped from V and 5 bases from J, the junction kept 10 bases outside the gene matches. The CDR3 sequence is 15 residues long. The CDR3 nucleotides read TGTGCCAGCAGAGGAAGGGGGCGCGTTGACAATGAGCAGTTCTTC. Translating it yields CASRGRGRVDNEQFF.

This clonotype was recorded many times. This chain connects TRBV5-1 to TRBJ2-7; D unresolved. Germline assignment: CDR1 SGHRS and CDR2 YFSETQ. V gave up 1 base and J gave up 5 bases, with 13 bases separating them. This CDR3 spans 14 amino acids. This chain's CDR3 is CASSLFSGDNEQYF. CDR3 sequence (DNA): TGCGCCAGCAGCTTGTTTTCGGGCGACAACGAGCAGTACTTC.

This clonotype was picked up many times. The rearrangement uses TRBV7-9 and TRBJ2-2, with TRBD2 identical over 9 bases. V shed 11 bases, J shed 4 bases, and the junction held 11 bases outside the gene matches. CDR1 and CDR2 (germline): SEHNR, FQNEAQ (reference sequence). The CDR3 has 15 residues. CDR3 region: CASASAGGVTGELFF. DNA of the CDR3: TGTGCCTCAGCGTCTGCGGGAGGGGTCACCGGGGAGCTGTTTTTT.

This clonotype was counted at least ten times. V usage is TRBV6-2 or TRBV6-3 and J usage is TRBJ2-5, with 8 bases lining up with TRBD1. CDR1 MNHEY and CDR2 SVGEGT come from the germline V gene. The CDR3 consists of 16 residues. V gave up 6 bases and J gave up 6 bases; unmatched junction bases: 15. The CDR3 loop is CASSHSVQGDRQTQYF. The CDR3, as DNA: TGTGCCAGCAGCCACTCCGTACAGGGGGATAGGCAGACCCAGTACTTC.

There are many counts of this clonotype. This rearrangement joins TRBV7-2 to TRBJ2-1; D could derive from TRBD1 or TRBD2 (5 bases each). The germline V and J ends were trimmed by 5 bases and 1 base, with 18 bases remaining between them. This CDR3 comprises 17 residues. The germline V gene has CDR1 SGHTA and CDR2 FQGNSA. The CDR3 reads CASSPQGAGWSYNEQFF. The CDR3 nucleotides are TGTGCCAGCAGCCCTCAGGGTGCGGGCTGGTCCTACAATGAGCAGTTCTTC. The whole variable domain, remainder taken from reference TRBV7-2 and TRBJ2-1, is GAGVSQSPSNKVTEKGKDVELRCDPISGHTALYWYRQSLGQGLEFLIYFQGNSAPDKSGLPSDRFSAERTGGSVSTLTIQRTQQEDSAVYLCASSPQGAGWSYNEQFFGPGTRLTVL.

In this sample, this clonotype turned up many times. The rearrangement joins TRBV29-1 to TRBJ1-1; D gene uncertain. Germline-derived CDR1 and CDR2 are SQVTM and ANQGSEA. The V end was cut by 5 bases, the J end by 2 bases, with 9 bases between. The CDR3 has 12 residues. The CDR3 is CSVTRANTEAFF. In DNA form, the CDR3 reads TGCAGCGTTACGAGGGCCAACACTGAAGCTTTCTTT. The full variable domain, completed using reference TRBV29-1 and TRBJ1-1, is SAVISQKPSRDICQRGTSLTIQCQVDSQVTMMFWYRQQPGQSLTLIATANQGSEATYESGFVIDKFPISRPNLTFSTLTVSNMSPEDSSIYLCSVTRANTEAFFGQGTRLTVV.

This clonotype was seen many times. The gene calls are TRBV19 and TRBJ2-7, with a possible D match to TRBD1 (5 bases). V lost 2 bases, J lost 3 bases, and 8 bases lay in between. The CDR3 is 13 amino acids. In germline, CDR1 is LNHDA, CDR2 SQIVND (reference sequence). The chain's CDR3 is CASSIQGYYEQYF. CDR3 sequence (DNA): TGTGCCAGTAGTATACAGGGCTACTACGAGCAGTACTTC. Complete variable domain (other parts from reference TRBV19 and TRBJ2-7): DGGITQSPKYLFRKEGQNVTLSCEQNLNHDAMYWYRQDPGQGLRLIYYSQIVNDFQKGDIAEGYSVSREKKESFPLTVTSAQKNPTAFYLCASSIQGYYEQYFGPGTRLTVT.

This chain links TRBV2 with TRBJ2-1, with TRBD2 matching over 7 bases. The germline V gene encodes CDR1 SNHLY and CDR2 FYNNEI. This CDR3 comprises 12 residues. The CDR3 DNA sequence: TGTGCATCTAATCGGGGGGTTGATGAGCAGTTCTTC. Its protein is CASNRGVDEQFF.

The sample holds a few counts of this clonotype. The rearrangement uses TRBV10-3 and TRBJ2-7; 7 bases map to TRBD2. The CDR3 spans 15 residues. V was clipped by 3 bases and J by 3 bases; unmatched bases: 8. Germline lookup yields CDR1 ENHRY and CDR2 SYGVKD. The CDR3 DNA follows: TGTGCCATCAGTGACCCGACTAGCAACCACTACGAGCAGTACTTC. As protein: CAISDPTSNHYEQYF.

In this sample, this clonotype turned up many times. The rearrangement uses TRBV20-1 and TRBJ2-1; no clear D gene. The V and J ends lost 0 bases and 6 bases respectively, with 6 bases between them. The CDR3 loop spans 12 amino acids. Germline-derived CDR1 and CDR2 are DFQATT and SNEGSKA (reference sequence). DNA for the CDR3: TGCAGTGCTAGAGATCCTATCAATGAGCAGTTCTTC. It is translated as CSARDPINEQFF.

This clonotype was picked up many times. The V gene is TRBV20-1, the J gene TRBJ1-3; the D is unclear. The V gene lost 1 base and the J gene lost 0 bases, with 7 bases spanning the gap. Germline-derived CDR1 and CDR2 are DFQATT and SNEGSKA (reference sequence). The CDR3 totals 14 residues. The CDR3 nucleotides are TGCAGTGCTAGAGTCGGGAGCTCTGGAAACACCATATATTTT. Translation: CSARVGSSGNTIYF.

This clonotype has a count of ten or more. CDR3 amino acids: CASSLGLAGGAYNEQFF. For the CDR3, the DNA is TGTGCCAGCAGCTTGGGGCTAGCGGGGGGCGCCTACAATGAGCAGTTCTTC. The chain recombines TRBV5-6 with TRBJ2-1, with 11 bases fitting TRBD2. Trimming at V came to 0 bases and at J to 2 bases, leaving 4 bases not matched to a gene. CDR3 length: 17 residues. Looked up from germline, CDR1 is SGHDT and CDR2 is YYEEEE.

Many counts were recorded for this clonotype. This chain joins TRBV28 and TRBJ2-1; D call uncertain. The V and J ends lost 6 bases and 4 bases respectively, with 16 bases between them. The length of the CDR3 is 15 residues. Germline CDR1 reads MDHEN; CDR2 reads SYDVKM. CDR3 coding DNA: TGTGCCAGCAGAGTTGTTGGCGAATATTACAATGAGCAGTTCTTC. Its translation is CASRVVGEYYNEQFF. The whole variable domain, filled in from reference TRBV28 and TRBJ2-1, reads DVKVTQSSRYLVKRTGEKVFLECVQDMDHENMFWYRQDPGLGLRLIYFSYDVKMKEKGDIPEGYSVSREKKERFSLILESASTNQTSMYLCASRVVGEYYNEQFFGPGTRLTVL.

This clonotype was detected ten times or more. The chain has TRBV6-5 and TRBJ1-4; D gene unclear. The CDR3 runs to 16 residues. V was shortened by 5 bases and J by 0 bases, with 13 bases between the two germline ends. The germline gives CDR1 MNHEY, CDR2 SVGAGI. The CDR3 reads CASSDLASPTNEKLFF. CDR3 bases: TGTGCCAGCAGTGACCTGGCAAGCCCAACTAATGAAAAACTGTTTTTT.